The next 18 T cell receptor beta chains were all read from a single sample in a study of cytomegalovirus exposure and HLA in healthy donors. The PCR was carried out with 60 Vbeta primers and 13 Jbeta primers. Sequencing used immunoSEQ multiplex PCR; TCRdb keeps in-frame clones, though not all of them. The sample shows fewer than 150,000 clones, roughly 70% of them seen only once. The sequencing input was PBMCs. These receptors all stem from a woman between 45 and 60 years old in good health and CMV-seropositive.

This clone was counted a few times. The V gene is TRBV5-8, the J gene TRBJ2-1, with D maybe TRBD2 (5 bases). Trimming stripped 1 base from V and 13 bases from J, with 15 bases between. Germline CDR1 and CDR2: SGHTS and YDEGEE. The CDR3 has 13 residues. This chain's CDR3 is CASSLTRSGEQFF. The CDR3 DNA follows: TGTGCCAGCAGCTTGACTAGATCTGGTGAACAGTTCTTC.

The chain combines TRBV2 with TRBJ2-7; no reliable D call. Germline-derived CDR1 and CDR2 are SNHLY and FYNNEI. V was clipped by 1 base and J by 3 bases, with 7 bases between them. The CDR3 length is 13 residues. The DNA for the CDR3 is TGTGCCAGCAGTGAAGGGCAGATCTACGAGCAGTACTTC. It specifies CASSEGQIYEQYF. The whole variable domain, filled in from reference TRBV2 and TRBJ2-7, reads EPEVTQTPSHQVTQMGQEVILRCVPISNHLYFYWYRQILGQKVEFLVSFYNNEISEKSEIFDDQFSVERPDGSNFTLKIRSTKLEDSAMYFCASSEGQIYEQYFGPGTRLTVT.

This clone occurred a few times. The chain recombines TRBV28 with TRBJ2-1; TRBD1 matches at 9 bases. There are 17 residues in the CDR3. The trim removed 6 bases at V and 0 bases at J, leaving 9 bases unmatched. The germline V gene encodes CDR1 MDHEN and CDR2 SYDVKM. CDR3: CASSFASTGGSYNEQFF. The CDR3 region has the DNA TGTGCCAGCAGCTTCGCCTCGACAGGGGGCTCCTACAATGAGCAGTTCTTC.

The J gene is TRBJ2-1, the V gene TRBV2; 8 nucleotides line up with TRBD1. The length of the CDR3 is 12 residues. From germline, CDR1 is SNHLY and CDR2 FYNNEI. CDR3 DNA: TGTGCTTCCGGACAGGGTAGGAATGAGCAGTTCTTC. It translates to CASGQGRNEQFF.

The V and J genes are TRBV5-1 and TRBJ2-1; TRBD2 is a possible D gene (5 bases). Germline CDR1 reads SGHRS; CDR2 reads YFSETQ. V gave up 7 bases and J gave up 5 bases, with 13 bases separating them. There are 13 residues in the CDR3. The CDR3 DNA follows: TGCGCCAGCTTGTGGGCCGGGAACAATGAGCAGTTCTTC. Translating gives CASLWAGNNEQFF.

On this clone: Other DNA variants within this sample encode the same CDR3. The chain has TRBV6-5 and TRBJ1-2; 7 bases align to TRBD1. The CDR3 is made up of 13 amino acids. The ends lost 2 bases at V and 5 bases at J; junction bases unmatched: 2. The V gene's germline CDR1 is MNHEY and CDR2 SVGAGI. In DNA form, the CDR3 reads TGTGCCAGCAGTTACCTACAGGGGTATGGCTACACCTTC. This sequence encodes CASSYLQGYGYTF.

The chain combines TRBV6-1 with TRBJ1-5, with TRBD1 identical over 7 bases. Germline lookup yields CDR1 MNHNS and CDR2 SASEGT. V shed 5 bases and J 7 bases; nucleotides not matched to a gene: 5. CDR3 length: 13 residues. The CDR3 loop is CASSPGGGQPQHF. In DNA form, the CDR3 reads TGTGCCAGCAGTCCAGGGGGTGGGCAGCCCCAGCATTTT.

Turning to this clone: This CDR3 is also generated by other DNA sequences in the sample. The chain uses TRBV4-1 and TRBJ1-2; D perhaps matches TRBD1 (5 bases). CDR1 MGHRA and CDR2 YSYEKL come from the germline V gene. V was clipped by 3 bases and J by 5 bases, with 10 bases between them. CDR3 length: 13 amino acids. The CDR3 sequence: CASSQSGGYGYTF. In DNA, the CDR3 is TGCGCCAGCAGCCAGAGCGGGGGATATGGCTACACCTTC.

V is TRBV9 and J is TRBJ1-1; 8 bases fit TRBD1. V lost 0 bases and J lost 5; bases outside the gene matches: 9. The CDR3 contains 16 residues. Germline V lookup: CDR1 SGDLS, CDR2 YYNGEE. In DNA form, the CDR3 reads TGTGCCAGCAGCGTAGTAACAGGGGGAATTGGTACTGAAGCTTTCTTT. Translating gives CASSVVTGGIGTEAFF.

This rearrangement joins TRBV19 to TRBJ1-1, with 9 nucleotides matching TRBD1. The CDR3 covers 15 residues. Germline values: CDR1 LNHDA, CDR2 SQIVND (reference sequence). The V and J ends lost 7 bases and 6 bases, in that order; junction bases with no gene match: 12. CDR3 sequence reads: CASKVQGAPRAEAFF. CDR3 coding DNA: TGTGCCAGTAAGGTACAGGGGGCCCCTCGAGCTGAAGCTTTCTTT. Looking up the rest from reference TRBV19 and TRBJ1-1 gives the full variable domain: DGGITQSPKYLFRKEGQNVTLSCEQNLNHDAMYWYRQDPGQGLRLIYYSQIVNDFQKGDIAEGYSVSREKKESFPLTVTSAQKNPTAFYLCASKVQGAPRAEAFFGQGTRLTVV.

CDR3 nucleotide sequence: TGTGCCAGCAGTTTCGGCGCGGAAGCGGGAGAGACCCAGTACTTC. Translated: CASSFGAEAGETQYF. The chain employs TRBV27 and TRBJ2-5, with D perhaps matching TRBD2 (6 bases). There are 15 residues in the CDR3. The germline V and J ends were trimmed by 3 bases and 4 bases, with 15 bases remaining between them. Germline V gene lookup returns CDR1 MNHEY and CDR2 SMNVEV (reference sequence).

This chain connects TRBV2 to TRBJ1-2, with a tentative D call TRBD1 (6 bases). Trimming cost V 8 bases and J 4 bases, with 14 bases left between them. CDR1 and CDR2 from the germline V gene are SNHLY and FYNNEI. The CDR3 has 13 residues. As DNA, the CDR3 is TGTGCCAGCTGGACAGCGGTCTTCTATGGCTACACCTTC. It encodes CASWTAVFYGYTF.

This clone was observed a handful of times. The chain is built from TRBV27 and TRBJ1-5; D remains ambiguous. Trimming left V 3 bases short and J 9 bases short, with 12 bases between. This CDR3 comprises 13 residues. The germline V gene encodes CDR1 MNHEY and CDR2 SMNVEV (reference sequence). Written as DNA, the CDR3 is TGTGCCAGCAGTTTCGAGCCGGGAGGGCCCCAGCATTTT. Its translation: CASSFEPGGPQHF.

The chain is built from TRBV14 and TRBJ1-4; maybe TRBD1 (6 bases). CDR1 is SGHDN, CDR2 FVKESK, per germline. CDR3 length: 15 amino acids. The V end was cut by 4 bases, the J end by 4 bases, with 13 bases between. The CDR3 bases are TGTGCCAGCAGCCTAGTCCAGGGGATTAATGAAAAACTGTTTTTT. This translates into CASSLVQGINEKLFF.

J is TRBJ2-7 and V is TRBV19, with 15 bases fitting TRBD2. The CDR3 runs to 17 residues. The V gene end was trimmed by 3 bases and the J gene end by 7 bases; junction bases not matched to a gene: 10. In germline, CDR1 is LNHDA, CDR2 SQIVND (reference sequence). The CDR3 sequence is CASSIGLAGGLSKEQYF. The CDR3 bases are TGTGCCAGTAGTATCGGACTAGCGGGAGGGCTATCAAAAGAGCAGTACTTC. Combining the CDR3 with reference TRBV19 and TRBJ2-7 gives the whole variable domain DGGITQSPKYLFRKEGQNVTLSCEQNLNHDAMYWYRQDPGQGLRLIYYSQIVNDFQKGDIAEGYSVSREKKESFPLTVTSAQKNPTAFYLCASSIGLAGGLSKEQYFGPGTRLTVT.

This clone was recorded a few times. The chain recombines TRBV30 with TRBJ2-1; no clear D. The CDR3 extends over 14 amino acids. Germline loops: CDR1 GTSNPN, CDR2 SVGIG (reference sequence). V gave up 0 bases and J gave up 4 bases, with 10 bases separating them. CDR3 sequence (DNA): TGTGCCTGGAGTGTAGCACCGCGGTACAATGAGCAGTTCTTC. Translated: CAWSVAPRYNEQFF.

The CDR3 DNA reads as TGTGCCAGCAGCCCACTGTCGGATACGCAGTATTTT. It specifies CASSPLSDTQYF. This chain uses TRBV7-2 with TRBJ2-3; D uncertain. Germline V lookup: CDR1 SGHTA, CDR2 FQGNSA. The CDR3 runs 12 residues. V dropped 5 bases and J dropped 6 bases, with 9 bases sitting between them.

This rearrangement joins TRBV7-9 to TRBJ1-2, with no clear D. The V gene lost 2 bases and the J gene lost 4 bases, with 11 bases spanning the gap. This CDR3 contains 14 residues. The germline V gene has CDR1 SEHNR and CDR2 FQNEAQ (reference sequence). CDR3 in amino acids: CASSLREPSYGYTF. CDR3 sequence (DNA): TGTGCCAGCAGCTTAAGAGAGCCCTCCTATGGCTACACCTTC.